This TCR beta chain derives from a study of graft-versus-host responses after intestinal transplantation. Whole-study context: Multivisceral, liver-intestinal, or isolated intestinal grafts were transplanted into recipients. Findings and caveats of the study: Some patients had graft-donor T cell macrochimerism. In their allografts, the ratios of graft-versus-host to host-versus-graft T cell clones were high.

Points on this clone: Its antigen remains unknown.

V lost 8 bases to trimming and J lost 1 base, with 9 bases between them. The CDR3 is 13 residues long. Germline CDR1 reads SGHAT; CDR2 reads FQNNGV. The method was immunoSEQ multiplex PCR; TCRdb's version includes in-frame clones alone and lacks a portion of them. The data hold fewer than 110,000 clones, with approximately 93% observed a single time. The clonotype originates from a human donor who received an intestinal transplant. The chain uses TRBV11-2 and TRBJ1-3; no clear D. Sequencing was performed on unstimulated CD8+ T cells sorted from spleen or lymph node cells, taken before intestinal transplant. The CDR3 DNA follows: TGTGCCAGCTTGGCGAGTTCTGGAAACACCATATATTTT. It codes for CASLASSGNTIYF.